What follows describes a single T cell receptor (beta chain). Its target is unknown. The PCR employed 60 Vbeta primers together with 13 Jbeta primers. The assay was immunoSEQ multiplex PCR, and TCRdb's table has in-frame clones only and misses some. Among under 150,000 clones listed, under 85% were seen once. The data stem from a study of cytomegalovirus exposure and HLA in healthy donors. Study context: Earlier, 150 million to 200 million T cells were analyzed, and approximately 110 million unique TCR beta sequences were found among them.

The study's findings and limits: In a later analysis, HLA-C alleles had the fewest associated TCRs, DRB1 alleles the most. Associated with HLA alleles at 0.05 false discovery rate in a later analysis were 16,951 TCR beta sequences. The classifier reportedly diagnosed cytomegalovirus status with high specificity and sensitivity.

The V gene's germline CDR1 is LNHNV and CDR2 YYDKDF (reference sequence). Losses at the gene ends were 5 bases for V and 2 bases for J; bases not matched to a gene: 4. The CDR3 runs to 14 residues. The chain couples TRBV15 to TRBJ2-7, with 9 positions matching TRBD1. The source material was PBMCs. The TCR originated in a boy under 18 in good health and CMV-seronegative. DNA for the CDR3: TGTGCCACCAGCGAGGACAGGGGTCCCTACGAGCAGTACTTC. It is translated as CATSEDRGPYEQYF.